The 9 T cell receptor beta chains below were found in one sample sequenced in a study of glioma-infiltrating T cells. The iRepertoire nested amplicon-rescue multiplex PCR amplified TCR alpha and beta CDR3s from RNA. Each CDR3 protein is one row after TCRdb ran MiXCR on the multiplex PCR reads. Of about 380,000 distinct CDR3 sequences listed, 41% are singletons. The sequencing sample was made of glioma tissue, nonneoplastic brain tissue, or PBMCs (not recorded which). The receptors shown here come from a human donor with low-grade glioma or glioblastoma, undergoing nonglioma brain surgery, or in good health (not recorded which).

This clonotype appeared a few times. J is TRBJ2-1 and V is TRBV5-8, with unresolved D. From germline, CDR1 is SGHTS and CDR2 YDEGEE. The CDR3 is 13 amino acids. Trimming stripped 4 bases from V and 4 bases from J, with 9 bases between. The CDR3 loop reads CASSKALYNEQFF. The CDR3 nucleotides read TGTGCCAGCAGCAAGGCCTTATACAATGAGCAGTTCTTC.

This clonotype has a count of ten or more. This chain links TRBV27 with TRBJ2-7; TRBD2 matches at 9 bases. Germline assignment: CDR1 MNHEY and CDR2 SMNVEV (reference sequence). The CDR3 spans 15 residues. V lost 2 bases, J lost 3 bases, and 5 bases stayed unmatched. DNA for the CDR3: TGTGCCAGCAGTTTAGGTAGCGGGAGCTTCTACGAGCAGTACTTC. Translating it yields CASSLGSGSFYEQYF.

This clonotype has at least ten counts. This chain links TRBV20-1 with TRBJ2-3; D gene unclear. V lost 6 bases and J 1 base, leaving 8 bases between the germline ends. This CDR3 spans 12 amino acids. Germline V gene sequence: CDR1 DFQATT, CDR2 SNEGSKA (reference sequence). CDR3 nucleotide sequence: TGCAGTGCCGCCCCTCGCACAGATACGCAGTATTTT. It specifies CSAAPRTDTQYF.

The chain employs TRBV25-1 and TRBJ1-2; 7 bases map to TRBD1. CDR1 MGHDK and CDR2 SYGVNS come from the germline V gene. The length of the CDR3 is 15 residues. V was clipped by 3 bases and J by 3 bases; unmatched bases: 7. The chain's CDR3 is CASSDRSQGDYGYTF. CDR3 coding DNA: TGTGCCAGCAGTGATAGGAGTCAGGGGGACTATGGCTACACCTTC.

This clonotype appeared many times. The rearrangement links TRBV6-1 to TRBJ1-2; 9 nucleotides line up with TRBD1. Germline trimming cut 5 bases from V and 4 bases from J; bases unmatched to any gene: 14. This CDR3 region has 17 residues. CDR1 is MNHNS and CDR2 is SASEGT in the germline V gene. The DNA for the CDR3 is TGTGCCAGCAGTTCTTCCGGGACAGGGCCGTTGGGCTATGGCTACACCTTC. Translated: CASSSSGTGPLGYGYTF.

In its sample, this clonotype was seen a few times. This chain links TRBV28 with TRBJ2-3; 8 positions match TRBD1. Unmatched junction bases numbered 11, after V lost 5 bases and J lost 4 bases. The CDR3 sequence is 16 residues long. Looked up from germline, CDR1 is MDHEN and CDR2 is SYDVKM. The DNA of the CDR3 is TGTGCCAGCAGTGCATACACAGGGGGTCAGCCAGATACGCAGTATTTT. Protein product: CASSAYTGGQPDTQYF.

Comments on this clonotype: Because it lacks the conserved phenylalanine or tryptophan at the end, this CDR3 is likely a read error. The rearrangement uses TRBV20-1 and TRBJ1-1; D gene uncertain. V was trimmed by 0 bases and J by 10 bases, leaving 15 bases between them. This CDR3 has 13 amino acids. CDR1 and CDR2 (germline): DFQATT, SNEGSKA (reference sequence). The CDR3 DNA follows: TGCAGTGCTAGAGACAGCCCGGCACTGGGAGCTTTCCTT. This gives the protein CSARDSPALGAFL.

This rearrangement joins TRBV6-1 to TRBJ2-6, with D unresolved. V was trimmed by 7 bases and J by 1 base, leaving 11 bases between them. The CDR3 extends over 15 amino acids. Looked up from germline, CDR1 is MNHNS and CDR2 is SASEGT. CDR3 residues: CASIHWASGANVLTF. The DNA of the CDR3 is TGTGCCAGCATTCACTGGGCATCTGGGGCCAACGTCCTGACTTTC.

This clonotype appeared a few times. The chain joins TRBV28 to TRBJ2-6; D uncertain. This CDR3 region has 15 residues. The germline V gene has CDR1 MDHEN and CDR2 SYDVKM. Between the trimmed V and J ends, which lost 1 base and 4 bases, there was a span of 8 bases. This CDR3 reads CASSLYTTGANVLTF. In DNA, the CDR3 is TGTGCCAGCAGTTTATATACAACGGGGGCCAACGTCCTGACTTTC.